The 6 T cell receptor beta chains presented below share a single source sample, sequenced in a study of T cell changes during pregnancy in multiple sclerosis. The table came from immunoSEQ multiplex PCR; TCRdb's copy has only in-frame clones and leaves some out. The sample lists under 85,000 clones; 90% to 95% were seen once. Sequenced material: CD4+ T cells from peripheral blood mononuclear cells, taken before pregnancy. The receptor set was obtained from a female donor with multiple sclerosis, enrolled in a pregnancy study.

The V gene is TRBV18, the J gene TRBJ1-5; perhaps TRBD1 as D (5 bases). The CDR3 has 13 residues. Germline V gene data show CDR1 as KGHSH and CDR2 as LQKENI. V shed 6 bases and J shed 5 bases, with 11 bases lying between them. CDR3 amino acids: CASSRTIDQPQHF. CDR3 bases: TGTGCCAGCTCTAGGACAATCGATCAGCCCCAGCATTTT.

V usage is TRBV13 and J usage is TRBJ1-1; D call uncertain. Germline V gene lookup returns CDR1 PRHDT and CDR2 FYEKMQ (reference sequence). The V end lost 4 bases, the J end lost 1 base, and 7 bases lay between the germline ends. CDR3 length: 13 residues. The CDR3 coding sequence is TGTGCCAGCAGCTCGAGACAGAACACTGAAGCTTTCTTT. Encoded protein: CASSSRQNTEAFF.

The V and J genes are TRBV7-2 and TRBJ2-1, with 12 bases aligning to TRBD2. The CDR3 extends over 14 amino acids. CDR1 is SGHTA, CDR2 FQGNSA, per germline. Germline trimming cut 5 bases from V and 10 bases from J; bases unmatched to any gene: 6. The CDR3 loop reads CASSETSGSLEQFF. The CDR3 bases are TGTGCCAGCAGCGAGACTAGCGGGAGTCTGGAGCAGTTCTTC. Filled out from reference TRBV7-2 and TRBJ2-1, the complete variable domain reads GAGVSQSPSNKVTEKGKDVELRCDPISGHTALYWYRQSLGQGLEFLIYFQGNSAPDKSGLPSDRFSAERTGGSVSTLTIQRTQQEDSAVYLCASSETSGSLEQFFGPGTRLTVL.

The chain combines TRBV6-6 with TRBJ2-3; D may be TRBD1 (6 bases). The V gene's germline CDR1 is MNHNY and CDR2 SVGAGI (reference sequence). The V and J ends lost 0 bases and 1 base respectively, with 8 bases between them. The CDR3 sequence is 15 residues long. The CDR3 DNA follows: TGTGCCAGCAGTTACTCGCCAGGGGGCACAGATACGCAGTATTTT. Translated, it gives CASSYSPGGTDTQYF.

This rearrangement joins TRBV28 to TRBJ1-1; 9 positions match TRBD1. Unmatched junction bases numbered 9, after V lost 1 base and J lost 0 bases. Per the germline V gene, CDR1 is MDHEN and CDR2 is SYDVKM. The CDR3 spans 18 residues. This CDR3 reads CASSLYLTGTGMNTEAFF. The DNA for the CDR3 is TGTGCCAGCAGTTTATATCTCACCGGGACAGGGATGAACACTGAAGCTTTCTTT.

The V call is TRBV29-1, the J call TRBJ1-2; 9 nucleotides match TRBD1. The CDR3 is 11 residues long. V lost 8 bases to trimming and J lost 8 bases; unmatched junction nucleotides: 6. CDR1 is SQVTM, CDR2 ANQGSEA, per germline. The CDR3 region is CSTRQGEGYTF. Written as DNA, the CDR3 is TGCAGCACCCGACAGGGGGAAGGCTACACCTTC.